This entry describes one T cell receptor (beta chain). These data come from a study of blood T cell repertoires in COVID-19. On the study more broadly: Some COVID-19 samples were acute and others convalescent; all came from the United States, Italy and Spain. PBMCs, B-cell-depleted T cells, or T cells were the source of the cDNA or gDNA that made up the material.

Germline V gene lookup returns CDR1 LNHDA and CDR2 SQIVND (reference sequence). The CDR3 consists of 16 residues. The V segment lost 5 bases and the J segment 4 bases; nucleotides outside the gene matches: 11. Per the study methods: Counts of nucleated cells, estimated from reference gene primer amplification, were obtained. Repertoires were generated with immunoSEQ multiplex PCR, while TCRdb's copy carries only in-frame clones and drops some. V and J calls and clone size are given by that table; D and trimming were obtained from the DNA. The sample consists of around 180,000 clones, approximately 91% of them appearing once.

This receptor was identified in a man between 65 and 85 years old with active or convalescent COVID-19. The specimen was peripheral blood. V usage is TRBV19 and J usage is TRBJ1-1; 9 bases map to TRBD1. CDR3 DNA sequence: TGTGCCAGTAGTCTGCAACAGGGGGCGATAGGCACTGAAGCTTTCTTT. Its translation is CASSLQQGAIGTEAFF.